This T cell receptor (beta chain) was observed in a study of OX40 agonist ivuxolimab in advanced cancers. On the study more broadly: Treatment received earlier with anti-PD-1, anti-PD-L1 or anti-CTLA-4 agents was allowed, and approximately 40% had some. Findings and caveats of the study: Both CD4+ and CD8+ T cell populations in blood had undergone clonal expansion by week 6 at 0.1 to 3.0 mg/kg. Relative to CD4+, CD8+ T cells held more expanded clones on average.

Data came from immunoSEQ multiplex PCR; TCRdb stores just in-frame clones and leaves some out. This table has some 80,000 clones, 70% to 85% appearing once. Autoimmune disease history or systemic immunosuppression led to patients being barred. Deletions cut 1 base from V and 8 bases from J, with 6 bases between. This CDR3 has 11 amino acids. In germline, CDR1 is DFQATT, CDR2 SNEGSKA (reference sequence). Worth noting for this clone: The target antigen is unknown.

The receptor's source is an adult with an advanced solid tumor such as melanoma, head and neck, liver or kidney cancer. The chain is built from TRBV20-1 and TRBJ2-1; D not resolved. The source was CD4+ or CD8+ T cells sorted from blood, collected in a trial of the OX40 agonist ivuxolimab. This CDR3 is CSARVVDEQFF. CDR3 nucleotide sequence: TGCAGTGCTAGAGTAGTCGATGAGCAGTTCTTC.